This T cell receptor (beta chain) was sequenced in a study of T cells in Graves' hyperthyroidism and ophthalmopathy (dated by TCRdb to between 2018 and 2021). Regarding the complete study: A discovery cohort of around 98 patients, roughly 45 with Graves' ophthalmopathy and about 60 with stable Graves' hyperthyroidism, was used to find distinguishing TCR V-J signatures. The 75 to 100 discovery patients were divided at random into training and test sets in a 7:3 ratio. After blood sampling, hyperthyroidism patients were treated with methimazole at a starting dose of 30 mg daily, and ophthalmopathy patients were treated with high-dose intravenous methylprednisolone. According to the paper, TCR Vbeta CDR3 sequencing was carried out on 135 peripheral blood samples, which came from under 50 ophthalmopathy, around 74 hyperthyroidism and approximately 17 progressor patients. Prospective prediction of ophthalmopathy was tested in an independent validation cohort of under 20 hyperthyroidism patients and some 17 patients who later progressed to ophthalmopathy. The study also compared thyroid tissue and blood T-cell repertoires from roughly 6 Graves' hyperthyroidism patients.

The CDR3 runs 11 amino acids, cysteine and phenylalanine included. Here the CDR3 DNA is all that survives: 33 bases in frame from base 1. V loses 1 base of germline sequence and J loses 7 bases, and the interval between the two ends is 7 bases. Looking up the germline V gene (reference sequence) yields CDR1 GTSNPN and CDR2 SVGIG. Findings and caveats that apply to the study as a whole: In validation, progression to ophthalmopathy was predicted by the model with roughly 71% sensitivity and roughly 76% specificity, a median of about 6.8 months before onset. Sample size was not statistically predetermined, and blinding of investigators to group allocation was not performed. In cross-validation, a model built on a 13 V-J signature told ophthalmopathy apart from stable hyperthyroidism with approximately 90% sensitivity and approximately 81% specificity, and in testing the same model reached 80%/75%. Most expanded thyroid clonotypes (frequency above 0.001) were also detected in blood, suggesting blood repertoires may reflect thyroid immune responses.

A few counts support this clonotype. The target of this receptor is not known. No base quality information exists; no much larger clone differs at one position. The TCR beta CDR3 regions were amplified from RNA transcripts. The TCR CDR3 was subjected to a first round of RT-PCR using the HTBI primer set and the Qiagen OneStep RT-PCR kit. Libraries were constructed in a second round of multiplex PCR, after which size selection and purification were performed. Paired-end sequencing of the libraries was performed with 100 bp reads on an Illumina HiSeq2000. As for how the authors treated the data: SOAPnuke was used to process the raw data, throwing out any read that contained adapters or uncalled bases, had a mean Phred below 15, or lacked an exact constant-primer or identifier match. High-quality paired reads were merged with COPE v1.2.5, and unique nucleotide sequences were defined as clonotypes. Clonotypes were aligned to IMGT TRBV, TRBD and TRBJ reference segments using MiTCR v1.1. The analysis included only V-J combinations with a frequency above 0.0001, which together covered more than 98% of the repertoires. A TCS score was defined as the ratio of F50 (clonal expansion) to E x V (chaos), with BLOSUM62-based TCRdist applied between CDR3 peptides within each V-J. Welch's t-statistics and random forest reduced 500 to 650 V-J features to roughly 13, which were used in a naive Bayes classifier (R e1071). The Morisita-Horn index was used to measure how similar the thyroid and blood repertoires were. TCRdb reran the public reads through fastp at Q25 and MiXCR, keeping productive beta chains. Merged by CDR3 protein, the rows form single entries marked with the most common genes and DNA. TCRdb's processing, not the authors' own work, is the source of the V and J calls. Counted in this sample were 530,000 or so distinct CDR3 sequences; 46% of them appeared once. 7.5% to 8.5% of the sample comes from the top ten.

Graves' hyperthyroidism was defined as stable when no progression to ophthalmopathy occurred over 18 months of follow-up. The hyperthyroidism patients were between 18 and 65 years old and newly diagnosed, with a disease duration of less than 2 months. Exclusion was applied to patients with uncontrolled infections, other autoimmune diseases, pregnancy or lactation. Clinical symptoms, serum thyroxine and TRAb, thyroid ultrasound, and orbital computed tomography formed the basis for the diagnoses. Total RNA was extracted using Trizol reagent, and RNA quality was assessed on an Agilent 2100 Bioanalyzer.

This clonotype originated in a woman younger than 35 with Graves' hyperthyroidism. This receptor chain uses TRBV30 and TRBJ1-2, with the D gene call left open. Sequencing was performed on peripheral blood or thyroid tissue (not recorded which). The CDR3 protein: CAWSGDLGYTF. The nucleotide sequence is given as TGTGCCTGGAGTGGAGACCTTGGCTACACCTTC.